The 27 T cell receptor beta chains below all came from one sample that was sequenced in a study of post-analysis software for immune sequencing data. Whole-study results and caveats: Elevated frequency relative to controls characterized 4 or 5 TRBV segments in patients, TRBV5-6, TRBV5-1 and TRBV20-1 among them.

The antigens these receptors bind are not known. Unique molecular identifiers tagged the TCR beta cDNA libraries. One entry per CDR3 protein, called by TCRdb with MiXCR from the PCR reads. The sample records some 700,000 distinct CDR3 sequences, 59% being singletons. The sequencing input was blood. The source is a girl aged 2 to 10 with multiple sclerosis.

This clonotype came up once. In nucleotides, the CDR3 is TGTGCCAGCAGGGGACGGGCTGAAGCTTTCTTT. Translation: CASRGRAEAFF. The chain carries TRBV6-2 or TRBV6-3 and TRBJ1-1; tentative D call: TRBD1 (5 bases). The CDR3 is made up of 11 amino acids. Looked up from germline, CDR1 is MNHEY and CDR2 is SVGEGT. V gave up 6 bases and J gave up 6 bases, with 8 bases separating them.

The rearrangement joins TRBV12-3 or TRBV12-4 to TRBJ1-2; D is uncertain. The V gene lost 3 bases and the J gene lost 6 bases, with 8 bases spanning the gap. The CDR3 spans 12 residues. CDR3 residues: CASSFVGHGYTF. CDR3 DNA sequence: TGTGCCAGCAGTTTTGTGGGCCATGGCTACACCTTC.

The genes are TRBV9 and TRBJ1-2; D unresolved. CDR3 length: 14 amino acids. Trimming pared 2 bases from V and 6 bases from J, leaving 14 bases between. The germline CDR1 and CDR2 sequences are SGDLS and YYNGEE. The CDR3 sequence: CASSVSRVLNGYTF. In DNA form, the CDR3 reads TGTGCCAGCAGCGTGTCTCGGGTACTGAATGGCTACACCTTC.

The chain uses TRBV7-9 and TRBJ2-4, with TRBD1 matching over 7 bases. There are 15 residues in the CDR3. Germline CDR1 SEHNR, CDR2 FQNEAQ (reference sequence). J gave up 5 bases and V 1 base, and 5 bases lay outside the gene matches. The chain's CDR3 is CASSLDRRGQNIQYF. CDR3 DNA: TGTGCCAGCAGCTTAGACAGAAGGGGGCAAAACATTCAGTACTTC.

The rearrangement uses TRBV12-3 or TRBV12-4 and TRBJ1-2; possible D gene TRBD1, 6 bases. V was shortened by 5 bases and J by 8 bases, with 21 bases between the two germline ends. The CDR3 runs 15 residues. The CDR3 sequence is CASSGGVWGAQGYTF. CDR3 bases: TGTGCCAGCAGTGGTGGGGTTTGGGGGGCGCAGGGCTACACCTTC.

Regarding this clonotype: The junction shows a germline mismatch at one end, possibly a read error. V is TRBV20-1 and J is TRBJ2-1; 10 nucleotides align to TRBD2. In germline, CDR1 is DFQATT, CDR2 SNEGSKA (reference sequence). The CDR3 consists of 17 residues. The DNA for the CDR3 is TGCAGTGCTAGAGATGGCAGCGGGAGGGCCCCCTACAATGAGCAGTTCTTT. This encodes CSARDGSGRAPYNEQFF.

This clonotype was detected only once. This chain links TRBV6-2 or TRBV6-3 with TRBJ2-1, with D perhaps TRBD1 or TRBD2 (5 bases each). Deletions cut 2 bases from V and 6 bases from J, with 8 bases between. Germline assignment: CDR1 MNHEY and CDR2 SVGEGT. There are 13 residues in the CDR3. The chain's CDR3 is CASSYVGGNEQFF. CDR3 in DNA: TGTGCCAGCAGTTACGTTGGGGGCAATGAGCAGTTCTTC.

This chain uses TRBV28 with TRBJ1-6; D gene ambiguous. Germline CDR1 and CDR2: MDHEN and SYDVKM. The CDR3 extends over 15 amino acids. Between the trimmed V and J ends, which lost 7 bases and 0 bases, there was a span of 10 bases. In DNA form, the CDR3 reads TGTGCCAGCAACTTAGGGAGCTCCTATAATTCACCCCTCCACTTT. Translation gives CASNLGSSYNSPLHF.

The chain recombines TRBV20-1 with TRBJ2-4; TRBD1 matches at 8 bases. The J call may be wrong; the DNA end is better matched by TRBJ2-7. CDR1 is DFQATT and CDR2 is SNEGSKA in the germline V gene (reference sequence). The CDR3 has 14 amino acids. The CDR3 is CSARDGAGGSEQYF. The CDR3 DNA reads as TGCAGTGCTAGAGATGGGGCAGGGGGCAGCGAGCAGTACTTC.

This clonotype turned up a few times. This chain's CDR3 is CASSQDWVPGAEQFF. CDR3 sequence (DNA): TGCGCCAGCAGCCAAGATTGGGTTCCCGGGGCTGAGCAGTTCTTC. The chain recombines TRBV4-3 with TRBJ2-1, with D perhaps given as TRBD1 or TRBD2 (5 bases each). Per germline, CDR1 LGHNA and CDR2 YSLEER. V was shortened by 0 bases and J by 9 bases, with 15 bases between the two germline ends. This CDR3 has 15 residues.

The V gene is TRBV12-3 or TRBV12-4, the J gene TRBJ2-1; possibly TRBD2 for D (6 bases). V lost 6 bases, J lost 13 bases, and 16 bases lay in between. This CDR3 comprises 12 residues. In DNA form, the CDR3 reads TGTGCCAGCAGCCGGGGGAGCCGTGGTCAGTTCTTC. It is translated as CASSRGSRGQFF.

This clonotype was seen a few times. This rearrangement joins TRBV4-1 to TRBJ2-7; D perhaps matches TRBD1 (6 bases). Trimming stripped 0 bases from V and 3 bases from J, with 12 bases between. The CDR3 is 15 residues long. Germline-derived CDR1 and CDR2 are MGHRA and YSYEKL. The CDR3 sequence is CASSQDAGAIYEQYF. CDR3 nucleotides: TGCGCCAGCAGCCAAGATGCAGGGGCCATCTACGAGCAGTACTTC.

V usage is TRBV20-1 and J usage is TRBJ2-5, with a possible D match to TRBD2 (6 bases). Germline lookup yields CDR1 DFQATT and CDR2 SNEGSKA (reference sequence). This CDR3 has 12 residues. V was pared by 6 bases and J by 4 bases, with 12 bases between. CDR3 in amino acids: CSATSPPETQYF. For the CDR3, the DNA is TGCAGTGCCACTAGCCCCCCAGAGACCCAGTACTTC.

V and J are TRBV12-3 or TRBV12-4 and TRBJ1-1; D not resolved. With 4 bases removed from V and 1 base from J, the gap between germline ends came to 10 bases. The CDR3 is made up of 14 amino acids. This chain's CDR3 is CASSWVGGNTEAFF. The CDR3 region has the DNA TGTGCCAGCAGTTGGGTCGGCGGGAACACTGAAGCTTTCTTT.

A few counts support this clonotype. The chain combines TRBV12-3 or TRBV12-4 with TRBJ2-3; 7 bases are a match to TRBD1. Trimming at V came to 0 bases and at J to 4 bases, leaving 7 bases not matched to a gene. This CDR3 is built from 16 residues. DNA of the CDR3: TGTGCCAGCAGTTTAGCGACAGGGAGAGGAGCAGATACGCAGTATTTT. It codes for CASSLATGRGADTQYF.

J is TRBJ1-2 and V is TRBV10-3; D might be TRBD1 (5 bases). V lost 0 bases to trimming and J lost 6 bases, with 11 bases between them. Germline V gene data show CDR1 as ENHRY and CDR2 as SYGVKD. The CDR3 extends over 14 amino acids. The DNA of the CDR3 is TGTGCCATCAGTGAGTCTCAGGGAGTTGATGGCTACACCTTC. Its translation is CAISESQGVDGYTF.

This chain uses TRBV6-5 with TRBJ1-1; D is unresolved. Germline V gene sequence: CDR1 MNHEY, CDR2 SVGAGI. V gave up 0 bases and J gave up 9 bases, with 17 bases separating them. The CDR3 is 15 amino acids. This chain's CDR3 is CASSYSADPWLQAFF. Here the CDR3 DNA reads TGTGCCAGCAGTTACTCAGCAGACCCTTGGCTTCAAGCTTTCTTT.

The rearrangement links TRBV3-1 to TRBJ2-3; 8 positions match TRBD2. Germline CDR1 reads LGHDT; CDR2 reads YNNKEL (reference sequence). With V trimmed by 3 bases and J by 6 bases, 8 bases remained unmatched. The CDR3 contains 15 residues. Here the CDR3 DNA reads TGTGCCAGCAGCCATAGCGGGGTTGATCCGGATACGCAGTATTTT. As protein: CASSHSGVDPDTQYF.

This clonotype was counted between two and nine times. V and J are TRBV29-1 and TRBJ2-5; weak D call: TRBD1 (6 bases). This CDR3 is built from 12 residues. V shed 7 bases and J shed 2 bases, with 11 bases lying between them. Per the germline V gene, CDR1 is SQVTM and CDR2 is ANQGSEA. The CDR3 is CSGQTGQETQYF. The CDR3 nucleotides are TGCAGCGGTCAGACAGGTCAAGAGACCCAGTACTTC.

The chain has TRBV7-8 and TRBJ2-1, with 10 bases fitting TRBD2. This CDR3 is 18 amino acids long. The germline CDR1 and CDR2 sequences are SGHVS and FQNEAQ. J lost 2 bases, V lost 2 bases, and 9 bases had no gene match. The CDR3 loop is CASSLLPSGSGAYNEQFF. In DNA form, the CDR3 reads TGTGCCAGCAGCTTACTGCCTAGCGGGAGTGGCGCCTACAATGAGCAGTTCTTC. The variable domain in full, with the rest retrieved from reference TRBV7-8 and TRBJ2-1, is GAGVSQSPRYKVAKRGQDVALRCDPISGHVSLFWYQQALGQGPEFLTYFQNEAQLDKSGLPSDRFFAERPEGSVSTLKIQRTQQEDSAVYLCASSLLPSGSGAYNEQFFGPGTRLTVL.

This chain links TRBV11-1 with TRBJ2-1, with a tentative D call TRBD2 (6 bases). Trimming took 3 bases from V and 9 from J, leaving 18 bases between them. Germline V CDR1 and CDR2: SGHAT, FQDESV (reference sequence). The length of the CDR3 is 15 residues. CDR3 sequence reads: CASSFGWGDLIEQFF. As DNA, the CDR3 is TGTGCCAGCAGCTTTGGGTGGGGGGACCTGATTGAGCAGTTCTTC. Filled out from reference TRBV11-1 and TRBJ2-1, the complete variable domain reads EAEVAQSPRYKITEKSQAVAFWCDPISGHATLYWYRQILGQGPELLVQFQDESVVDDSQLPKDRFSAERLKGVDSTLKIQPAELGDSAMYLCASSFGWGDLIEQFFGPGTRLTVL.

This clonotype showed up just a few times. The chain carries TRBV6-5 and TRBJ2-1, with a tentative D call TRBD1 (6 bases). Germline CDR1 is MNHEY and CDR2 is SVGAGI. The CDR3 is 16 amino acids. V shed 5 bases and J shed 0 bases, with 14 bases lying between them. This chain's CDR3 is CASSRRRQVSYNEQFF. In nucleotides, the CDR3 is TGTGCCAGCAGTCGACGAAGACAGGTCTCCTACAATGAGCAGTTCTTC.

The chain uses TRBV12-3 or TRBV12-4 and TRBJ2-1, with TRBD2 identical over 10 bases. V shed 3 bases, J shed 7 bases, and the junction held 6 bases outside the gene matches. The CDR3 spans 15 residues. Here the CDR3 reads CASSLVAGGKNEQFF. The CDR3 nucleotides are TGTGCCAGCAGTTTGGTAGCGGGGGGTAAAAATGAGCAGTTCTTC.

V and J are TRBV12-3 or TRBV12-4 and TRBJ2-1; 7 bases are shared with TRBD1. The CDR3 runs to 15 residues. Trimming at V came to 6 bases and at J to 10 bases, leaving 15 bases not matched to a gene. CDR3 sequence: CASSRLVQGFQEQFF. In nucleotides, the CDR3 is TGTGCCAGCAGCCGATTAGTACAGGGGTTTCAGGAGCAGTTCTTC.

CDR3 residues: CASSYFGTSGQETQYF. The DNA for the CDR3 is TGTGCCAGCAGTTACTTTGGGACAAGCGGGCAAGAGACCCAGTACTTC. V and J are TRBV6-2 or TRBV6-3 and TRBJ2-5, with D possibly being TRBD1 or TRBD2 (6 bases each). The CDR3 runs to 16 residues. Trimming stripped 1 base from V and 2 bases from J, with 14 bases between. The germline V gene has CDR1 MNHEY and CDR2 SVGEGT.

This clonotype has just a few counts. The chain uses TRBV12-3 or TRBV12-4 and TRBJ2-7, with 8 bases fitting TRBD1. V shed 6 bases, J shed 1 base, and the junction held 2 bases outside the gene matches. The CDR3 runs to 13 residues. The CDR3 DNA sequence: TGTGCCAGCAGAGGACAGGGATCCTACGAGCAGTACTTC. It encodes CASRGQGSYEQYF.

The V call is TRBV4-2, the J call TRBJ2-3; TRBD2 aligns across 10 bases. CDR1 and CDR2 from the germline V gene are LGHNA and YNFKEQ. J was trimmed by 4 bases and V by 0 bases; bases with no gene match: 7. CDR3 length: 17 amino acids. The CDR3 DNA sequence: TGTGCCAGCAGCCAAGAGCTTCTAGCGGGAGATGCAGATACGCAGTATTTT. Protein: CASSQELLAGDADTQYF.